The 13 T cell receptor beta chains given below trace back to one sample, sequenced in a study of persistence of HIV-infected CD4 T cells. Cells were stimulated with overlapping HIV-1 Gag 15-mer peptides. Responding CD4+ T cells were sorted by upregulation of both CD40 ligand and CD69. The immunoSEQ assay was version 4, run in survey mode. The data were produced by immunoSEQ multiplex PCR, yet TCRdb's version contains in-frame clones alone and is incomplete. The data contain almost 20,000 clones, 65% of them seen just once; the ten biggest clones take up approximately 2%. The antigens for these receptors are not known. This sample comprised CD4+ T cells sorted from PBMCs after approximately 18-hour stimulation, obtained from a patient who received antiretroviral therapy. These receptors originate from an adult woman with HIV who was CMV-seropositive.

Note on this clone: Since the CDR3 does not end with the conserved phenylalanine or tryptophan, this likely comes from a read error. The limits of the CDR3 on the DNA are not certain, so only TCRdb's listed CDR3 is given. The rearrangement uses TRBV20-1 and TRBJ1-4. The CDR3 numbers 9 amino acids, ends counted. Germline V gives CDR1 DFQATT, CDR2 SNEGSKA (reference sequence). The CDR3 sequence: CSARDTGLL.

By share, this clone counts as medium-sized (0.01 to 0.1%). The chain combines TRBV15 with TRBJ2-5; 7 bases match TRBD1. The germline V gene has CDR1 LNHNV and CDR2 YYDKDF (reference sequence). This CDR3 is 16 amino acids long. J lost 4 bases, V lost 1 base, and 9 bases had no gene match. CDR3 loop: CATSRGFPGQRETQYF. In DNA, the CDR3 is TGTGCCACCAGCAGAGGGTTCCCGGGACAGAGAGAGACCCAGTACTTC.

This clone was counted a single time. The J gene is TRBJ2-2, the V gene TRBV9, with 12 nucleotides matching TRBD1. This CDR3 has 16 residues. Germline CDR1 SGDLS, CDR2 YYNGEE. The trim removed 4 bases at V and 4 bases at J, leaving 5 bases unmatched. The CDR3 DNA follows: TGTGCCAGCAGCACGGGACAGGGGGCTATCACCGGGGAGCTGTTTTTT. It encodes CASSTGQGAITGELFF.

J is TRBJ1-5 and V is TRBV6-5; D remains ambiguous. The CDR3 is 13 amino acids. Per the germline V gene, CDR1 is MNHEY and CDR2 is SVGAGI. V dropped 7 bases and J dropped 4 bases, with 11 bases sitting between them. In nucleotides, the CDR3 is TGTGCCAGCAACAGCCAGGTAAATCAGCCCCAGCATTTT. Its protein product is CASNSQVNQPQHF.

This clone counts as medium-sized. Other DNA sequences in the sample encode the same CDR3. The chain is built from TRBV5-1 and TRBJ1-4; TRBD1 matches at 7 bases. Looked up from germline, CDR1 is SGHRS and CDR2 is YFSETQ. CDR3 length: 15 residues. V trimming: 0 bases; J trimming: 3 bases; junction bases outside the gene matches: 2. The DNA for the CDR3 is TGCGCCAGCAGCTTGGGAACAGGGGCTAATGAAAAACTGTTTTTT. Amino acids: CASSLGTGANEKLFF. The full variable domain, completed using reference TRBV5-1 and TRBJ1-4, is KAGVTQTPRYLIKTRGQQVTLSCSPISGHRSVSWYQQTPGQGLQFLFEYFSETQRNKGNFPGRFSGRQFSNSRSEMNVSTLELGDSALYLCASSLGTGANEKLFFGSGTQLSVL.

As to this clone: Other DNA sequences in this specimen translate into the identical CDR3. J is TRBJ2-2 and V is TRBV5-1; D remains ambiguous. The CDR3 totals 15 residues. Germline CDR1 reads SGHRS; CDR2 reads YFSETQ. Trimming left V 0 bases short and J 3 bases short, with 9 bases between. The chain's CDR3 is CASSLGQEYTGELFF. Here the CDR3 DNA reads TGCGCCAGCAGCTTGGGTCAGGAATACACCGGGGAGCTGTTTTTT.

J is TRBJ1-6 and V is TRBV5-8, with a possible D match to TRBD1 (6 bases). The V and J ends lost 4 bases and 6 bases respectively, with 14 bases between them. The CDR3 spans 15 residues. Germline V gene sequence: CDR1 SGHTS, CDR2 YDEGEE. CDR3 residues: CASSVAGVGNSPLHF. CDR3 sequence (DNA): TGTGCCAGCAGCGTAGCAGGGGTTGGTAATTCACCCCTCCACTTT.

The CDR3 reads CASRGAGSTEAFF. The CDR3 bases are TGCGCCAGCCGGGGGGCGGGGAGCACTGAAGCTTTCTTT. The rearrangement joins TRBV5-1 to TRBJ1-1; maybe TRBD1 (6 bases). The CDR3 consists of 13 residues. The germline gives CDR1 SGHRS, CDR2 YFSETQ. V lost 7 bases and J lost 4, with 14 bases in between.

This rearrangement joins TRBV7-8 to TRBJ1-2, with D unclear. Per germline, CDR1 SGHVS and CDR2 FQNEAQ. V lost 5 bases and J 0 bases, leaving 10 bases between the germline ends. The CDR3 consists of 14 residues. The CDR3 DNA reads as TGTGCCAGCAGCCAGGTTTTAACTAACTATGGCTACACCTTC. It specifies CASSQVLTNYGYTF.

The chain combines TRBV24-1 with TRBJ1-5; possibly TRBD1 for D (6 bases). Trimming took 7 bases from V and 3 from J, leaving 15 bases between them. Germline CDR1 reads KGHDR; CDR2 reads SFDVKD. The CDR3 sequence is 15 residues long. CDR3 loop: CATSQGQGINQPQHF. The CDR3 coding sequence is TGTGCCACCAGCCAGGGGCAGGGAATCAATCAGCCCCAGCATTTT.

The chain links TRBV30 to TRBJ1-2; the D gene is possibly TRBD1 (5 bases). The CDR3 runs 13 residues. Trimming removed 2 bases at V and 4 bases at J, with 11 bases between. Germline V lookup: CDR1 GTSNPN, CDR2 SVGIG (reference sequence). The CDR3 loop is CAWSMVGGYGYTF. The CDR3 coding sequence is TGTGCCTGGAGTATGGTGGGGGGCTATGGCTACACCTTC.

This clone came up a few times. This rearrangement joins TRBV18 to TRBJ2-7; perhaps TRBD1 as D (7 bases). Trimming pared 6 bases from V and 7 bases from J, leaving 16 bases between. The CDR3 extends over 13 amino acids. CDR1 is KGHSH and CDR2 is LQKENI in the germline V gene. The CDR3 reads CASSSGGSTEQYF. The CDR3 region has the DNA TGTGCCAGCTCGTCAGGGGGGAGCACAGAGCAGTACTTC. Filled out from reference TRBV18 and TRBJ2-7, the complete variable domain reads NAGVMQNPRHLVRRRGQEARLRCSPMKGHSHVYWYRQLPEEGLKFMVYLQKENIIDESGMPKERFSAEFPKEGPSILRIQQVVRGDSAAYFCASSSGGSTEQYFGPGTRLTVT.

The chain carries TRBV2 and TRBJ1-1; tentatively, D is TRBD1 (5 bases). Germline lookup yields CDR1 SNHLY and CDR2 FYNNEI. The CDR3 is made up of 16 amino acids. V shed 5 bases and J shed 6 bases, with 22 bases lying between them. The CDR3 spells CASSPFGTSNGAEAFF. CDR3 nucleotide sequence: TGTGCCAGCAGTCCGTTCGGGACCTCAAATGGGGCTGAAGCTTTCTTT. The full variable domain, completed using reference TRBV2 and TRBJ1-1, is EPEVTQTPSHQVTQMGQEVILRCVPISNHLYFYWYRQILGQKVEFLVSFYNNEISEKSEIFDDQFSVERPDGSNFTLKIRSTKLEDSAMYFCASSPFGTSNGAEAFFGQGTRLTVV.